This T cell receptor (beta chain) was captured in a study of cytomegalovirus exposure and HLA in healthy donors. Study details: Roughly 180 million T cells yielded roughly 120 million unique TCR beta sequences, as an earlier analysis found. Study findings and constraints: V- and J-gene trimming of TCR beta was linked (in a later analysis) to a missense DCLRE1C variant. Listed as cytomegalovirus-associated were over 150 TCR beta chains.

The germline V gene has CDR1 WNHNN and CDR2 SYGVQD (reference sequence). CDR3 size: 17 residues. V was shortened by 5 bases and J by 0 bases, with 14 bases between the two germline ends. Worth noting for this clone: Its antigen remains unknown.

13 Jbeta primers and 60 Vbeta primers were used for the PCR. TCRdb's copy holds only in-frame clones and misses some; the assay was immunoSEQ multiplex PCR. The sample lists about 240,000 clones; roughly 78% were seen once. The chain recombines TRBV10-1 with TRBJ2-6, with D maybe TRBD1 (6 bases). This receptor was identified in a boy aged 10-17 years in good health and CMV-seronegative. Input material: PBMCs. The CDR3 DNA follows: TGCGCCAGCAGTCGTACAGGGCCAAGCTCTGGGGCCAACGTCCTGACTTTC. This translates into CASSRTGPSSGANVLTF.